These T cell receptor beta chains were read from a single sample in a study of shared clonotypes between healthy human individuals. Clones were read by immunoSEQ multiplex PCR, and TCRdb kept only the in-frame ones, dropping some. The sample records some 1.5 million clones, more than 95% being singletons. Sequencing input: naive CD4+ T cells sorted from blood. These receptors originate from a man aged 30-40 years in good health. Both conserved end residues are part of each CDR3. A D gene is named only where the DNA matches it firmly. Clone size, where shown, is once, few, many, or a class for clones that have expanded.

d_call	v_call	j_call	clone_size	cdr3_nt	cdr3_aa
.	TRBV7-9	TRBJ2-7	.	TGTGCCAGCAGCTTAGTGGTGGGTACTAGCCTCCGAAACGAGCAGTACTTC	CASSLVVGTSLRNEQYF
TRBD1	TRBV5-1	TRBJ1-4	.	TGCGCCAGTACGCCAGGGGGTCGGGGTGAAAAACTGTTTTTT	CASTPGGRGEKLFF
TRBD1	TRBV7-9	TRBJ1-2	once	TGTGCCAGCAGCTTAATGGGACAGGGTAACTATGGCTACACCTTC	CASSLMGQGNYGYTF
.	TRBV5-1	TRBJ2-5	once	TGCGCCAGCGCAAAAACAGGGTACCAAGAGACCCAGTACTTC	CASAKTGYQETQYF
.	TRBV28	TRBJ2-2	.	TGTGCCAGCAGTTCGCCGCGGGGATCGGACACCGGGGAGCTGTTTTTT	CASSSPRGSDTGELFF
.	TRBV28	TRBJ1-5	.	TGTGCCAGCACTCCCTCGGTACCTAGAAATCAGCCCCAGCATTTT	CASTPSVPRNQPQHF
TRBD1	TRBV5-1	TRBJ2-5	.	TGCGCCAGCAGCTTGGGGACAGGGCGGGAGACCCAGTACTTC	CASSLGTGRETQYF
.	TRBV5-1	TRBJ2-5	.	TGCGCCAGCAGCTTGCCCGGGGAAGAGACCCAGTACTTC	CASSLPGEETQYF
.	TRBV28	TRBJ2-7	.	TGTGCCAGCAGACAGAGACAGACCTCTTACGAGCAGTACTTC	CASRQRQTSYEQYF
.	TRBV6-5	TRBJ2-7	.	TGTGCCAGCAGTTACCGGGACCACTCCTACGAGCAGTACTTC	CASSYRDHSYEQYF
.	TRBV6-1	TRBJ1-1	.	TGTGCCAGTAAGATGAACACTGAAGCTTTCTTT	CASKMNTEAFF
TRBD1	TRBV5-1	TRBJ1-5	once	TGCGCCAGCAGCTTAGGACAGGGGGATCAGCCCCAGCATTTT	CASSLGQGDQPQHF
TRBD1	TRBV18	TRBJ2-7	.	TGTGCCAGCTCACCATTGGGACAGGGACTCTACGAGCAGTACTTC	CASSPLGQGLYEQYF
.	TRBV5-6	TRBJ2-4	.	TGTGCCAGCAGCTTCGTAGGCGCAGGGAGACTAGCCAAAAACATTCAGTACTTC	CASSFVGAGRLAKNIQYF
.	TRBV4-1	TRBJ2-2	.	TGCGCCAGCAGCCAAGGCCCTGGGGGGGCCGACGGGGAGCTGTTTTTT	CASSQGPGGADGELFF
.	TRBV5-1	TRBJ2-3	few	TGCGCCAGCAGGCGGGACTGGGAGGATACGCAGTATTTT	CASRRDWEDTQYF
.	TRBV18	TRBJ1-5	.	TGTGCCAGCTCACCACTGGGCAGGACCAATCAGCCCCAGCATTTT	CASSPLGRTNQPQHF
.	TRBV28	TRBJ2-7	.	TGTGCCAGCAGTTTACGCCCCAGCTACGAGCAGTACTTC	CASSLRPSYEQYF
.	TRBV2	TRBJ2-7	.	TGTGCCAGCAGAGAGACCGGGACGCGGGAGTACTTC	CASRETGTREYF
TRBD2	TRBV13	TRBJ2-6	once	TGTGCCAGCAGCTCACGCCCAGTGGGGGGACTAGCGGGATTCTCCGGGGCCAACGTCCTGACTTTC	CASSSRPVGGLAGFSGANVLTF
TRBD1	TRBV5-4	TRBJ1-1	once	TGTGCCAGCAGCTCTAGGGACAGGGGGCTGGGGATCACTGAAGCTTTCTTT	CASSSRDRGLGITEAFF
.	TRBV6-5	TRBJ2-7	.	TGTGCCAGCAGTTTCCAGGGGACTTACGAGCAGTACTTC	CASSFQGTYEQYF
.	TRBV18	TRBJ2-7	.	TGTGCCAGCTCACCGCTTGGACAGTTCCGACTGAGCTCCTACGAGCAGTACTTC	CASSPLGQFRLSSYEQYF
TRBD1	TRBV30	TRBJ2-3	.	TGTGCCTGGAGTGTACAGGCAGGGGGAACAGATACGCAGTATTTT	CAWSVQAGGTDTQYF
.	TRBV18	TRBJ1-1	.	TGTGCCAGCTCACCGAACAGAGACTACACTGAAGCTTTCTTT	CASSPNRDYTEAFF
.	TRBV7-2	TRBJ2-1	.	TGTGCCAGCAGCCCCCTTCAAAACTACAATGAGCAGTTCTTC	CASSPLQNYNEQFF
.	TRBV7-2	TRBJ2-7	.	TGTGCCAGCAGCTTAGCTCAGGGTCCCTACGAGCAGTACTTC	CASSLAQGPYEQYF